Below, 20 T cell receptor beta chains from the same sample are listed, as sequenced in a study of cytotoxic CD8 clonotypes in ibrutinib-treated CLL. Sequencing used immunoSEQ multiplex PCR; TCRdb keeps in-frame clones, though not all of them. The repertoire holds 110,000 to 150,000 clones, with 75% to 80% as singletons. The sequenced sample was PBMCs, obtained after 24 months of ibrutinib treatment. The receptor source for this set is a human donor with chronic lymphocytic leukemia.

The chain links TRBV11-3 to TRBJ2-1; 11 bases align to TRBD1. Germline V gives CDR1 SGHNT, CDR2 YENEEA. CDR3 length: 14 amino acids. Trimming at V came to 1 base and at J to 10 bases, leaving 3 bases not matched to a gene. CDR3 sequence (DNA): TGTGCCAGCAGCTTAGGGACAGGGGGCGCCGAGCAGTTCTTC. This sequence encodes CASSLGTGGAEQFF.

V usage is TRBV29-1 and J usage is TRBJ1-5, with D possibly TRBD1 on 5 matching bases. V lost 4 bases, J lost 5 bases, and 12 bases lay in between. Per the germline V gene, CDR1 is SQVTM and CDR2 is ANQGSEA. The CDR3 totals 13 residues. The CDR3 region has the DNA TGCAGCGTTGGTCCCAGGGCCGATCAGCCCCAGCATTTT. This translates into CSVGPRADQPQHF.

This CDR3 reads CASSLAVGREQFF. The CDR3 DNA is TGTGCCAGCAGCTTAGCGGTGGGGAGGGAGCAGTTCTTC. This sequence joins TRBV7-2 and TRBJ2-1, with D maybe TRBD2 (6 bases). Per germline, CDR1 SGHTA and CDR2 FQGNSA. This CDR3 spans 13 amino acids. Trimming shortened V by 0 bases and J by 10 bases, and 10 bases separated the two germline ends.

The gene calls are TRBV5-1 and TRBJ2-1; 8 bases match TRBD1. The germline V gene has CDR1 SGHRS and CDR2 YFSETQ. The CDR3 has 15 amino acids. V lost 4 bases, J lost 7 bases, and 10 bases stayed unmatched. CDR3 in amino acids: CASSPGTGSPNEQFF. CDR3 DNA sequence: TGCGCCAGCAGCCCCGGGACAGGAAGTCCAAATGAGCAGTTCTTC.

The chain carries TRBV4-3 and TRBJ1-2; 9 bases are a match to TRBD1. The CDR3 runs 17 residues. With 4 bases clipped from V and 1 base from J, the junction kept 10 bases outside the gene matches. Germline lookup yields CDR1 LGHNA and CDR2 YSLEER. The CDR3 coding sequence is TGCGCCAGCAGCCCCGACAGGGGGGCCCGGGGTAACTATGGCTACACCTTC. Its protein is CASSPDRGARGNYGYTF.

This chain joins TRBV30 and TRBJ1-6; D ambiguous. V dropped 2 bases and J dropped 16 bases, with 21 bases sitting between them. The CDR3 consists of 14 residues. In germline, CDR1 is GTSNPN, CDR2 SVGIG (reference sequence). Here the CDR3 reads CAWSHPGSRFRLHF. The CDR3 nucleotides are TGTGCCTGGAGTCACCCAGGATCCAGGTTTAGGCTCCACTTT.

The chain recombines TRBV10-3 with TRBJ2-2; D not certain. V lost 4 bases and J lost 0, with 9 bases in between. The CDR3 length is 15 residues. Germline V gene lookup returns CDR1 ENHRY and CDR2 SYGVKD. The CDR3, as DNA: TGTGCCATCAGTGGGCACCCCGCGAACACCGGGGAGCTGTTTTTT. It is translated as CAISGHPANTGELFF.

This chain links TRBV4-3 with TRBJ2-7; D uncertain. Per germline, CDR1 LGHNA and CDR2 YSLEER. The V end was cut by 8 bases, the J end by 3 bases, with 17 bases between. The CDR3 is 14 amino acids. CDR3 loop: CASRYYVSSYEQYF. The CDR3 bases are TGCGCCAGCCGTTATTACGTCTCCAGCTACGAGCAGTACTTC.

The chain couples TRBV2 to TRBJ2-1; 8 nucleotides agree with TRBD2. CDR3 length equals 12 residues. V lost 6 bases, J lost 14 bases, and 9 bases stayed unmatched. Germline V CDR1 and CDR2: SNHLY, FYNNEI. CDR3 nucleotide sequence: TGTGCCAGCAGGGACCCCGGGACTAGGAAGTTCTTC. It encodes CASRDPGTRKFF.

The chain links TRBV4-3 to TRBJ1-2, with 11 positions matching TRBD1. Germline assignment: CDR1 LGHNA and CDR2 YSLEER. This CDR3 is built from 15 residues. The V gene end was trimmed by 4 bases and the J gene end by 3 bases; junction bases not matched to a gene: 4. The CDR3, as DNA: TGCGCCAGCAGCCCGTGGACAGGGGGCCACTATGGCTACACCTTC. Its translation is CASSPWTGGHYGYTF.

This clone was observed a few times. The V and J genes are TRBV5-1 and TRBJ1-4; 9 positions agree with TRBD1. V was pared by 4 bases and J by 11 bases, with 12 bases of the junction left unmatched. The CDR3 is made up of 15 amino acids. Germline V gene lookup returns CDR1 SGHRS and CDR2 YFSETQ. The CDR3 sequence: CASSPGTGRVGKLFF. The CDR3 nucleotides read TGCGCCAGCAGCCCCGGGACAGGGCGAGTGGGGAAACTGTTTTTT.

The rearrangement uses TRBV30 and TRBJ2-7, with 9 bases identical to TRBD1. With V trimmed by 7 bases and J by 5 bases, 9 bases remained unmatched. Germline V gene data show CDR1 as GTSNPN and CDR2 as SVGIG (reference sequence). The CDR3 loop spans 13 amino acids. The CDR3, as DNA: TGTGCCTCCCACACAGGGGGCTTAGACGAGCAGTACTTC. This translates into CASHTGGLDEQYF. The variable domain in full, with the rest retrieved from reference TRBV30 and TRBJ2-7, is SQTIHQWPATLVQPVGSPLSLECTVEGTSNPNLYWYRQAAGRGLQLLFYSVGIGQISSEVPQNLSASRPQDRQFILSSKKLLLSDSGFYLCASHTGGLDEQYFGPGTRLTVT.

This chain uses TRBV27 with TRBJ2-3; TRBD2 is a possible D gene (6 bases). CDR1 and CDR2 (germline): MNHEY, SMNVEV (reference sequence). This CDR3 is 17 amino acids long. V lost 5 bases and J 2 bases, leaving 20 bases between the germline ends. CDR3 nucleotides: TGTGCCAGCAGTCCCCGGGGGTTGAGAGACCTCACAGATACGCAGTATTTT. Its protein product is CASSPRGLRDLTDTQYF.

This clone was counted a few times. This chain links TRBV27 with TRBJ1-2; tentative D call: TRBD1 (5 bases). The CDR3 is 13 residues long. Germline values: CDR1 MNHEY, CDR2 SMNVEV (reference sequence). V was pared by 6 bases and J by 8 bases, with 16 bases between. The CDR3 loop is CASRRPGVGGYTF. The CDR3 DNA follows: TGTGCCAGCAGAAGACCGGGGGTGGGGGGCTACACCTTC.

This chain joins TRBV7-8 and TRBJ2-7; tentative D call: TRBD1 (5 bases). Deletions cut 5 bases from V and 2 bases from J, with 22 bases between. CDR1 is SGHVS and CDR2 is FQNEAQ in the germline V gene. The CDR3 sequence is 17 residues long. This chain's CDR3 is CASSRGAILGSTYEQYF. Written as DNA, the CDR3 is TGTGCCAGCAGCCGTGGGGCCATTCTGGGCAGCACCTACGAGCAGTACTTC.

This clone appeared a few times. For the CDR3, the DNA is TGCGCCAGCAGCTTGATGGGACAGGGAGAGACCCAGTACTTC. This gives the protein CASSLMGQGETQYF. The chain links TRBV5-1 to TRBJ2-5, with 9 positions matching TRBD1. The length of the CDR3 is 14 residues. The junction had 2 bases not matched to a gene; V was cut back by 1 base and J by 4 bases. Germline CDR1 reads SGHRS; CDR2 reads YFSETQ.

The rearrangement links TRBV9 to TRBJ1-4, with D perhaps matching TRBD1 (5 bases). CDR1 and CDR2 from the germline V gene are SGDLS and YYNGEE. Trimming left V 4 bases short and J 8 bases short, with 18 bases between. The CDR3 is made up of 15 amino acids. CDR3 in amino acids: CASSPRVGVGEKLFF. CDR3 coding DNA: TGTGCCAGCAGCCCCCGTGTGGGGGTCGGGGAAAAACTGTTTTTT. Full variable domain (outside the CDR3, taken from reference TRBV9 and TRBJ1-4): DSGVTQTPKHLITATGQRVTLRCSPRSGDLSVYWYQQSLDQGLQFLIQYYNGEERAKGNILERFSAQQFPDLHSELNLSSLELGDSALYFCASSPRVGVGEKLFFGSGTQLSVL.

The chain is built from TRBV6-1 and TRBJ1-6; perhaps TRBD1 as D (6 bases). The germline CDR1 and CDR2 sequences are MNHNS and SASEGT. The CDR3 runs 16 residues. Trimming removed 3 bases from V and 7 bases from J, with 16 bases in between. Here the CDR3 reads CASSERGPTTNSPLHF. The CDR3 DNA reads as TGTGCCAGCAGTGAGCGGGGGCCGACTACAAATTCACCCCTCCACTTT.

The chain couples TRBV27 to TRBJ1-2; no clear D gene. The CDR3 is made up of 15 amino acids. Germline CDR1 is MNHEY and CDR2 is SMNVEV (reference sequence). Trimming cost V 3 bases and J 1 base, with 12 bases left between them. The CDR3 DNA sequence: TGTGCCAGCAGTTTCGGGTACCCCTTTAACTATGGCTACACCTTC. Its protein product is CASSFGYPFNYGYTF.

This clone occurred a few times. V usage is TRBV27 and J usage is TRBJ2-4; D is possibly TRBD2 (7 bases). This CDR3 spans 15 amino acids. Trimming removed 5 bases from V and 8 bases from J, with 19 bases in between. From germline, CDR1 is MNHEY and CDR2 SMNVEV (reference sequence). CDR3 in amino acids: CASSQGGGGWDIQYF. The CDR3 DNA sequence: TGTGCCAGCAGTCAAGGTGGGGGGGGCTGGGACATTCAGTACTTC.